This T cell receptor beta chain was captured by sequencing in a study of neoadjuvant anti-PD-1 for oral cavity cancer. The wider study: Patients without progression got a fourth dose around day 43.

Time point reported: after neoadjuvant nivolumab, at surgical resection. Sequencing used immunoSEQ multiplex PCR; TCRdb keeps in-frame clones, though not all of them. The table records 63,000 or so clones, about 86% of them present only once. The CDR3 is 14 amino acids. The germline V gene has CDR1 SGHVS and CDR2 FQNEAQ. Trimming at V came to 6 bases and at J to 4 bases, leaving 6 bases not matched to a gene. This clone was seen only a few times. The chain has TRBV7-8 and TRBJ2-5; 9 bases line up with TRBD2. The sample in question was PBMCs, obtained after nivolumab (anti-PD-1) treatment. The clonotype comes from a person between 40 and 85 years old with oral cavity squamous cell carcinoma. CDR3 loop: CASRELTSGETQYF. The CDR3 nucleotides are TGTGCCAGCAGAGAACTGACTAGCGGAGAGACCCAGTACTTC.